Shown below are 29 T cell receptor beta chains from a single sample sequenced in a study of early T cells in non-severe SARS-CoV-2 infection. Each CDR3 protein is one row after TCRdb ran MiXCR on the 5' RACE reads. The sample yields under 40,000 distinct CDR3 sequences, 5.9% seen once. Material for sequencing was whole blood. The receptor set was obtained from an adult who was a healthcare worker with PCR-confirmed SARS-CoV-2 infection or an uninfected control (not recorded which).

This clonotype was recorded many times. The chain uses TRBV2 and TRBJ2-7; 9 nucleotides match TRBD2. J gave up 6 bases and V 10 bases, and 10 bases lay outside the gene matches. CDR1 and CDR2 from the germline V gene are SNHLY and FYNNEI. This CDR3 region has 13 residues. CDR3: CATTVAGDGEQYF. CDR3 in DNA: TGTGCCACGACCGTAGCGGGAGACGGCGAGCAGTACTTC. The variable domain in full, with the rest retrieved from reference TRBV2 and TRBJ2-7, is EPEVTQTPSHQVTQMGQEVILRCVPISNHLYFYWYRQILGQKVEFLVSFYNNEISEKSEIFDDQFSVERPDGSNFTLKIRSTKLEDSAMYFCATTVAGDGEQYFGPGTRLTVT.

This clonotype was detected many times. J is TRBJ1-3 and V is TRBV11-2; the D is unclear. CDR3 length: 16 residues. Germline CDR1 reads SGHAT; CDR2 reads FQNNGV. Between the trimmed V and J ends, which lost 0 bases and 0 bases, there was a span of 9 bases. CDR3 bases: TGTGCCAGCAGCTTAGATTCGGGGAACTCTGGAAACACCATATATTTT. It is translated as CASSLDSGNSGNTIYF.

This clonotype was observed a few times. In DNA, the CDR3 is TGTGCCAGCAGGAGGACCCAGGCTAATGAGCAGTTCTTC. Translation: CASRRTQANEQFF. This chain links TRBV2 with TRBJ2-1; D remains unclear. The CDR3 extends over 13 amino acids. Trimming removed 6 bases at V and 7 bases at J, with 13 bases between. From germline, CDR1 is SNHLY and CDR2 FYNNEI. Full variable domain (outside the CDR3, taken from reference TRBV2 and TRBJ2-1): EPEVTQTPSHQVTQMGQEVILRCVPISNHLYFYWYRQILGQKVEFLVSFYNNEISEKSEIFDDQFSVERPDGSNFTLKIRSTKLEDSAMYFCASRRTQANEQFFGPGTRLTVL.

The rearrangement links TRBV2 to TRBJ1-2; 8 bases are a match to TRBD1. Looked up from germline, CDR1 is SNHLY and CDR2 is FYNNEI. This CDR3 is built from 13 residues. With 10 bases clipped from V and 4 bases from J, the junction kept 8 bases outside the gene matches. The CDR3 is CATSTGDGYGYTF. The CDR3 DNA reads TGTGCCACCTCGACAGGGGATGGCTATGGCTACACCTTC.

In this sample, this clonotype turned up a few times. V usage is TRBV4-1 and J usage is TRBJ2-7; D is undetermined. V lost 0 bases and J 0 bases, leaving 9 bases between the germline ends. Looked up from germline, CDR1 is MGHRA and CDR2 is YSYEKL. The CDR3 totals 15 residues. CDR3 amino acids: CASSQDYTSSYEQYF. CDR3 nucleotides: TGCGCCAGCAGCCAAGATTACACAAGCTCCTACGAGCAGTACTTC.

This clonotype has a count of ten or more. This chain uses TRBV7-6 with TRBJ2-4, with 7 bases identical to TRBD1. The CDR3 is 14 residues long. The trim removed 5 bases at V and 4 bases at J, leaving 5 bases unmatched. Per the germline V gene, CDR1 is SGHVS and CDR2 is FNYEAQ. The CDR3 sequence is CASSKGTDKNIQYF. CDR3 DNA sequence: TGTGCCAGCAGCAAAGGGACAGATAAAAACATTCAGTACTTC.

This clonotype was recorded at least ten times. The gene calls are TRBV7-3 and TRBJ2-1, with D uncertain. CDR1 SGHTA and CDR2 FQGTGA come from the germline V gene. The V and J ends lost 5 bases and 5 bases respectively, with 10 bases between them. This CDR3 has 13 residues. The CDR3 loop reads CASSPSGNNEQFF. CDR3 nucleotide sequence: TGTGCCAGCAGCCCTTCTGGAAACAATGAGCAGTTCTTC.

This clonotype was observed at least ten times. The chain is built from TRBV30 and TRBJ2-2, with D perhaps being TRBD1 or TRBD2 (5 bases each). The CDR3 has 14 amino acids. Trimming took 7 bases from V and 1 from J, leaving 13 bases between them. Germline assignment: CDR1 GTSNPN and CDR2 SVGIG (reference sequence). In DNA, the CDR3 is TGTGCCTTAGCCGGGACCAAGAACACCGGGGAGCTGTTTTTT. Translation gives CALAGTKNTGELFF.

This clonotype has ten or more counts. The gene calls are TRBV20-1 and TRBJ1-3; D gene uncertain. CDR3 length equals 13 residues. V was trimmed by 5 bases and J by 0 bases, leaving 8 bases between them. Germline V gene sequence: CDR1 DFQATT, CDR2 SNEGSKA (reference sequence). DNA for the CDR3: TGCAGTGCTTCTGGATCCTCTGGAAACACCATATATTTT. It codes for CSASGSSGNTIYF.

This clonotype was recorded at least ten times. The chain has TRBV7-6 and TRBJ1-2; D is perhaps TRBD1 (5 bases). V was trimmed by 1 base and J by 6 bases, leaving 9 bases between them. From germline, CDR1 is SGHVS and CDR2 FNYEAQ. The CDR3 covers 13 residues. The CDR3 sequence: CASSLVAGNGYTF. CDR3 nucleotides: TGTGCCAGCAGCTTAGTCGCAGGGAATGGCTACACCTTC.

This clonotype has ten or more counts. J is TRBJ1-2 and V is TRBV14; weak D call: TRBD1 (6 bases). CDR1 is SGHDN and CDR2 is FVKESK in the germline V gene. Deletions cut 1 base from V and 3 bases from J, with 15 bases between. This CDR3 has 16 amino acids. CDR3 in amino acids: CASSQVVRAGDYGYTF. CDR3 DNA sequence: TGTGCCAGCAGCCAAGTGGTTCGAGCAGGGGACTATGGCTACACCTTC.

About this clonotype itself: The junction does not match germline at one end; this may be a read error. The chain uses TRBV7-6 and TRBJ2-4, with TRBD1 identical over 8 bases. Looked up from germline, CDR1 is SGHVS and CDR2 is FNYEAQ. CDR3 length: 12 amino acids. The CDR3 protein is CVSSLQGGIQYF. CDR3 DNA sequence: TGTGTCAGCAGCTTACAGGGGGGCATTCAGTACTTC.

This clonotype was seen only a few times. This chain links TRBV20-1 with TRBJ2-7; tentative D call: TRBD1 (6 bases). V lost 3 bases and J lost 2, with 14 bases in between. CDR3 length: 14 residues. Germline V gives CDR1 DFQATT, CDR2 SNEGSKA (reference sequence). CDR3 sequence: CSASLSGETYEQYF. The DNA of the CDR3 is TGCAGTGCTAGCCTTTCAGGGGAAACCTACGAGCAGTACTTC.

In this sample, this clonotype turned up a few times. This chain links TRBV5-5 with TRBJ1-1; D not resolved. Germline-derived CDR1 and CDR2 are SGHKS and YYEKEE (reference sequence). The CDR3 is 13 amino acids. Trimming pared 4 bases from V and 0 bases from J, leaving 7 bases between. The CDR3 bases are TGTGCCAGCAGCCCGGACGTGAACACTGAAGCTTTCTTT. As protein: CASSPDVNTEAFF.

Ten or more counts support this clonotype. The J gene is TRBJ2-1, the V gene TRBV24-1, with 7 bases aligning to TRBD1. Germline CDR1 KGHDR, CDR2 SFDVKD. The V and J ends lost 6 bases and 2 bases, in that order; junction bases with no gene match: 3. CDR3 length: 14 amino acids. The CDR3 region has the DNA TGTGCCACCAGTCTGACAGGGACCTACAATGAGCAGTTCTTC. This encodes CATSLTGTYNEQFF.

This clonotype was seen repeatedly, ten times or more. V usage is TRBV7-2 and J usage is TRBJ2-3; D is perhaps TRBD1 or TRBD2 (5 bases each). Germline CDR1 reads SGHTA; CDR2 reads FQGNSA. V gave up 2 bases and J gave up 0 bases, with 12 bases separating them. The CDR3 runs 16 residues. CDR3 amino acids: CASSLTGPSSTDTQYF. Here the CDR3 DNA reads TGTGCCAGCAGCTTAACGGGGCCCTCTAGCACAGATACGCAGTATTTT.

This clonotype was seen repeatedly, ten times or more. The J gene is TRBJ2-1, the V gene TRBV6-6; TRBD1 matches 7 bases. Per germline, CDR1 MNHNY and CDR2 SVGAGI (reference sequence). This CDR3 contains 17 residues. J gave up 7 bases and V 0 bases, and 12 bases lay outside the gene matches. The CDR3 sequence: CASSYSNTNRGMNEQFF. The CDR3 DNA is TGTGCCAGCAGTTACTCCAATACGAACAGGGGAATGAATGAGCAGTTCTTC.

This clonotype was picked up many times. The chain employs TRBV6-6 and TRBJ1-3; D unclear. There are 12 residues in the CDR3. V lost 8 bases and J 2 bases, leaving 7 bases between the germline ends. The germline CDR1 and CDR2 sequences are MNHNY and SVGAGI (reference sequence). CDR3 region: CASRNTGNTIYF. CDR3 bases: TGTGCCAGCCGGAATACTGGAAACACCATATATTTT.

In this sample, this clonotype turned up many times. The chain links TRBV12-3 or TRBV12-4 to TRBJ2-2; unclear D gene. V was pared by 5 bases and J by 2 bases, with 6 bases between. The CDR3 contains 13 residues. CDR3 region: CASSPENTGELFF. CDR3 nucleotides: TGTGCCAGCAGTCCAGAAAACACCGGGGAGCTGTTTTTT.

The table lists this clonotype with many counts. J is TRBJ1-1 and V is TRBV6-6; D is uncertain. The ends were cut back, 5 bases at V and 3 bases at J, with 16 bases in the middle. The CDR3 is 15 residues long. Germline CDR1 and CDR2: MNHNY and SVGAGI (reference sequence). The CDR3 bases are TGTGCCAGCAGTCCCCGACACCCCTTAGACACTGAAGCTTTCTTT. Residues: CASSPRHPLDTEAFF.

This clonotype has at least ten counts. The chain couples TRBV19 to TRBJ2-7; perhaps TRBD2 as D (6 bases). Germline values: CDR1 LNHDA, CDR2 SQIVND (reference sequence). V was clipped by 1 base and J by 2 bases, with 12 bases between them. CDR3 length equals 15 residues. DNA for the CDR3: TGTGCCAGTAGTATAGTCGCGGGATTAACCTACGAGCAGTACTTC. As protein: CASSIVAGLTYEQYF. The variable domain in full, with the rest retrieved from reference TRBV19 and TRBJ2-7, is DGGITQSPKYLFRKEGQNVTLSCEQNLNHDAMYWYRQDPGQGLRLIYYSQIVNDFQKGDIAEGYSVSREKKESFPLTVTSAQKNPTAFYLCASSIVAGLTYEQYFGPGTRLTVT.

This clonotype was recorded at least ten times. This sequence joins TRBV20-1 and TRBJ2-7; D is possibly TRBD1 (5 bases). CDR3 size: 13 residues. Trimming took 6 bases from V and 5 from J, leaving 17 bases between them. Germline assignment: CDR1 DFQATT and CDR2 SNEGSKA (reference sequence). This chain's CDR3 is CSASLGAPHEQYF. The CDR3 DNA sequence: TGCAGTGCGTCGCTAGGGGCGCCCCACGAGCAGTACTTC.

This clonotype was found many times. V usage is TRBV7-9 and J usage is TRBJ1-1; D is ambiguous. CDR1 is SEHNR, CDR2 FQNEAQ, per germline (reference sequence). Trimming took off 3 bases at V and 0 bases at J, with 8 bases between the two ends. This CDR3 region has 14 residues. CDR3 loop: CASSLRELNTEAFF. The CDR3 region has the DNA TGTGCCAGCAGCTTGAGGGAGCTGAACACTGAAGCTTTCTTT.

This clonotype was seen repeatedly, ten times or more. The rearrangement links TRBV20-1 to TRBJ2-7, with 10 bases lining up with TRBD2. The CDR3 runs to 15 residues. Unmatched junction bases numbered 6, after V lost 2 bases and J lost 2 bases. The germline V gene encodes CDR1 DFQATT and CDR2 SNEGSKA (reference sequence). The CDR3 loop is CSARTGTSAAYEQYF. The DNA for the CDR3 is TGCAGTGCTAGAACCGGGACTAGCGCTGCCTACGAGCAGTACTTC.

This clonotype was seen at least ten times. V and J are TRBV27 and TRBJ2-7, with 7 bases that match TRBD2. This CDR3 contains 14 residues. V shed 2 bases, J shed 2 bases, and the junction held 3 bases outside the gene matches. The germline CDR1 and CDR2 sequences are MNHEY and SMNVEV (reference sequence). CDR3 DNA sequence: TGTGCCAGCAGTTTACTAGCGGCAACCTACGAGCAGTACTTC. Its protein product is CASSLLAATYEQYF.

V gene TRBV10-1 combines with J gene TRBJ2-7; D not certain. The CDR3 spans 12 residues. The V and J ends lost 2 bases and 7 bases respectively, with 9 bases between them. Germline V CDR1 and CDR2: WNHNN, SYGVQD (reference sequence). In nucleotides, the CDR3 is TGCGCCAGCAGTGAGAGAGTGGGAGAGCAGTACTTC. Amino acid sequence: CASSERVGEQYF.

This clonotype was counted ten times or more. The chain uses TRBV30 and TRBJ2-1; tentative D call: TRBD2 (6 bases). Germline V gene lookup returns CDR1 GTSNPN and CDR2 SVGIG (reference sequence). The CDR3 spans 13 residues. Trimming cost V 2 bases and J 6 bases, with 11 bases left between them. The DNA of the CDR3 is TGTGCCTGGAGTACGGGAGCGGCCAATGAGCAGTTCTTC. Translating gives CAWSTGAANEQFF. Using reference TRBV30 and TRBJ2-1 for the parts outside the CDR3, the full variable domain is SQTIHQWPATLVQPVGSPLSLECTVEGTSNPNLYWYRQAAGRGLQLLFYSVGIGQISSEVPQNLSASRPQDRQFILSSKKLLLSDSGFYLCAWSTGAANEQFFGPGTRLTVL.

This clonotype was recorded at least ten times. The V and J genes are TRBV11-2 and TRBJ2-3; no clear D. V gave up 1 base and J gave up 0 bases, with 8 bases separating them. The CDR3 has 15 residues. The V gene's germline CDR1 is SGHAT and CDR2 FQNNGV. CDR3 in DNA: TGTGCCAGCAGCTTAGGGAGCGCTAGCACAGATACGCAGTATTTT. Protein product: CASSLGSASTDTQYF.

Ten or more counts support this clonotype. This sequence joins TRBV27 and TRBJ2-4, with 8 nucleotides matching TRBD1. The ends lost 6 bases at V and 10 bases at J; junction bases unmatched: 8. The CDR3 length is 13 residues. Germline CDR1 and CDR2: MNHEY and SMNVEV (reference sequence). The CDR3 protein is CASSAGQGLIQYF. CDR3 nucleotide sequence: TGTGCCAGCAGCGCTGGACAGGGCCTAATTCAGTACTTC.